Listed here are 6 T cell receptor beta chains from one sample, sequenced in a study of blood T cell repertoires in COVID-19. Clones were read by immunoSEQ multiplex PCR, and TCRdb kept only the in-frame ones, dropping some. Of approximately 110,000 clones listed, 80% to 90% are singletons. Sequenced input: peripheral blood. The source is a woman in her fifties or sixties with active or convalescent COVID-19.

CDR3: CASSLESSGSTEAFF. For the CDR3, the DNA is TGTGCCAGCAGTTTAGAGAGTTCCGGGAGCACTGAAGCTTTCTTT. The rearrangement joins TRBV27 to TRBJ1-1; D call uncertain. Germline CDR1 is MNHEY and CDR2 is SMNVEV (reference sequence). V lost 2 bases to trimming and J lost 4 bases, with 14 bases between them. The CDR3 has 15 residues.

The chain employs TRBV18 and TRBJ1-2; D remains unclear. The germline gives CDR1 KGHSH, CDR2 LQKENI. The CDR3 is 16 residues long. Trimming shortened V by 2 bases and J by 0 bases, and 13 bases separated the two germline ends. The CDR3 is CASSPMAVGANYGYTF. In DNA form, the CDR3 reads TGTGCCAGCTCACCAATGGCAGTAGGAGCTAACTATGGCTACACCTTC.

The chain couples TRBV28 to TRBJ2-7; D might be TRBD2 (6 bases). The CDR3 loop spans 12 amino acids. The germline V and J ends were trimmed by 2 bases and 4 bases, with 6 bases remaining between them. Germline V gene data show CDR1 as MDHEN and CDR2 as SYDVKM. CDR3 region: CASSLRGYEQYF. DNA for the CDR3: TGTGCCAGCAGTTTACGGGGGTACGAGCAGTACTTC.

The V and J genes are TRBV29-1 and TRBJ1-4; D unclear. This CDR3 has 11 amino acids. V dropped 2 bases and J dropped 5 bases, with 3 bases sitting between them. CDR1 SQVTM and CDR2 ANQGSEA come from the germline V gene. In DNA, the CDR3 is TGCAGCGTTGAACGGAATGAAAAACTGTTTTTT. Its translation is CSVERNEKLFF.

This clone is a singleton in its sample. V and J are TRBV15 and TRBJ2-3; perhaps TRBD2 as D (6 bases). Trimming shortened V by 0 bases and J by 4 bases, and 14 bases separated the two germline ends. CDR3 length: 16 amino acids. Per the germline V gene, CDR1 is LNHNV and CDR2 is YYDKDF (reference sequence). The CDR3 protein is CATSRDGETGADTQYF. DNA for the CDR3: TGTGCCACCAGCAGAGACGGCGAGACGGGGGCAGATACGCAGTATTTT.

CDR3 residues: CASSPGTGAGGTQYF. The CDR3, as DNA: TGTGCCAGCTCACCAGGTACAGGGGCCGGAGGGACCCAGTACTTC. This rearrangement joins TRBV18 to TRBJ2-5; 7 positions match TRBD1. Trimming cost V 2 bases and J 7 bases; bases outside gene matches: 10. This CDR3 has 15 residues. Looked up from germline, CDR1 is KGHSH and CDR2 is LQKENI.